This entry lists 30 T cell receptor beta chains sequenced from one sample in a study of blood T cell repertoires in COVID-19. Clones were read by immunoSEQ multiplex PCR, and TCRdb kept only the in-frame ones, dropping some. The sample lists approximately 75,000 clones; around two thirds were seen once. The sample taken for sequencing was peripheral blood. Receptors originate from a human donor with acute or convalescent COVID-19. The donor label of this sample is uncertain.

The chain uses TRBV9 and TRBJ2-3; no firm D call. The CDR3 consists of 13 residues. Germline CDR1 is SGDLS and CDR2 is YYNGEE. V was clipped by 3 bases and J by 6 bases, with 11 bases between them. The DNA of the CDR3 is TGTGCCAGCAGCGGAACCCGGGTGGATACGCAGTATTTT. It translates to CASSGTRVDTQYF.

The chain uses TRBV4-1 and TRBJ2-1; 9 bases match TRBD2. The CDR3 contains 16 residues. After removal of 1 base from V and 7 bases from J, the junction contained 8 bases not matched to a gene. Per the germline V gene, CDR1 is MGHRA and CDR2 is YSYEKL. The CDR3 nucleotides are TGCGCCAGCAGCCAAGCGTCCGGGACTAGCAGGAATGAGCAGTTCTTC. Protein: CASSQASGTSRNEQFF.

J is TRBJ2-4 and V is TRBV11-3; possible D gene TRBD1, 5 bases. The CDR3 extends over 14 amino acids. Germline loops: CDR1 SGHNT, CDR2 YENEEA. V lost 1 base to trimming and J lost 7 bases, with 11 bases between them. The CDR3 spells CASSLGKGNNIQYF. DNA of the CDR3: TGTGCCAGCAGCTTAGGAAAGGGGAACAACATTCAGTACTTC.

This clone is a singleton in its sample. V is TRBV6-5 and J is TRBJ1-5, with D unresolved. CDR1 and CDR2 from the germline V gene are MNHEY and SVGAGI. The CDR3 runs to 15 residues. With 0 bases removed from V and 0 bases from J, the gap between germline ends came to 6 bases. The CDR3 bases are TGTGCCAGCAGTTACTCGGCGGATAGCAATCAGCCCCAGCATTTT. Amino acid sequence: CASSYSADSNQPQHF.

The CDR3 sequence is CASSPASGRAGDTQYF. The CDR3, as DNA: TGTGCCAGCTCACCAGCCAGCGGGAGGGCCGGAGATACGCAGTATTTT. The V gene is TRBV18, the J gene TRBJ2-3; 10 nucleotides match TRBD2. J lost 5 bases, V lost 2 bases, and 7 bases had no gene match. Germline V CDR1 and CDR2: KGHSH, LQKENI. This CDR3 region has 16 residues.

The V and J genes are TRBV5-6 and TRBJ2-1; 8 nucleotides match TRBD1. This CDR3 contains 15 residues. The germline V gene has CDR1 SGHDT and CDR2 YYEEEE. The trim removed 4 bases at V and 5 bases at J, leaving 8 bases unmatched. In DNA form, the CDR3 reads TGTGCCAGCAGCCTGACAGGGGTGAGAGACAATGAGCAGTTCTTC. This encodes CASSLTGVRDNEQFF.

V and J are TRBV5-6 and TRBJ2-1; 8 bases line up with TRBD2. This CDR3 contains 16 residues. The V and J ends lost 1 base and 5 bases, in that order; junction bases with no gene match: 8. Germline CDR1 is SGHDT and CDR2 is YYEEEE. CDR3 DNA: TGTGCCAGCAGCTTGTGGGACGGGGGGGCCAACAATGAGCAGTTCTTC. Its translation: CASSLWDGGANNEQFF.

This clone appeared a few times. The J gene is TRBJ2-7, the V gene TRBV7-8, with D perhaps TRBD2 (6 bases). CDR1 and CDR2 (germline): SGHVS, FQNEAQ. The CDR3 spans 16 residues. V was pared by 4 bases and J by 6 bases, with 22 bases between. CDR3 DNA sequence: TGTGCCAGCAGCTCCCGGGACCGGACTAACGGCGGCGAGCAGTACTTC. Translated, it gives CASSSRDRTNGGEQYF. The complete variable domain, with remaining parts taken from reference TRBV7-8 and TRBJ2-7, reads GAGVSQSPRYKVAKRGQDVALRCDPISGHVSLFWYQQALGQGPEFLTYFQNEAQLDKSGLPSDRFFAERPEGSVSTLKIQRTQQEDSAVYLCASSSRDRTNGGEQYFGPGTRLTVT.

The chain uses TRBV5-6 and TRBJ2-7; tentative D call: TRBD1 (6 bases). Trimming removed 1 base at V and 6 bases at J, with 17 bases between. Looked up from germline, CDR1 is SGHDT and CDR2 is YYEEEE. The CDR3 consists of 15 residues. The CDR3 region has the DNA TGTGCCAGCAGCTTGTACGGGACAACCCTTTTCGAGCAGTACGTC. This codes for CASSLYGTTLFEQYV.

This sequence joins TRBV5-1 and TRBJ1-1, with 7 bases identical to TRBD1. From germline, CDR1 is SGHRS and CDR2 YFSETQ. V shed 4 bases and J 0 bases; nucleotides not matched to a gene: 3. This CDR3 is built from 14 residues. CDR3 residues: CASSPGTVNTEAFF. The CDR3, as DNA: TGCGCCAGCAGCCCCGGGACAGTGAACACTGAAGCTTTCTTT.

The gene calls are TRBV28 and TRBJ1-3, with a tentative D call TRBD1 (6 bases). Per the germline V gene, CDR1 is MDHEN and CDR2 is SYDVKM. This CDR3 contains 14 residues. The V end lost 5 bases, the J end lost 3 bases, and 11 bases lay between the germline ends. The CDR3 reads CASSPPQGGNTIYF. The CDR3 DNA reads as TGTGCCAGCAGTCCCCCACAGGGTGGAAACACCATATATTTT. Full variable domain (outside the CDR3, taken from reference TRBV28 and TRBJ1-3): DVKVTQSSRYLVKRTGEKVFLECVQDMDHENMFWYRQDPGLGLRLIYFSYDVKMKEKGDIPEGYSVSREKKERFSLILESASTNQTSMYLCASSPPQGGNTIYFGEGSWLTVV.

J is TRBJ2-1 and V is TRBV6-5; 8 bases agree with TRBD1. The CDR3 contains 15 residues. Germline assignment: CDR1 MNHEY and CDR2 SVGAGI. The V and J ends lost 7 bases and 7 bases, in that order; junction bases with no gene match: 12. CDR3 loop: CASTLRTGIGNEQFF. In nucleotides, the CDR3 is TGTGCCAGCACCCTCCGGACAGGGATTGGTAATGAGCAGTTCTTC.

This clone was counted only a few times. The rearrangement links TRBV12-3 or TRBV12-4 to TRBJ2-7, with D maybe TRBD1 (5 bases). The CDR3 is 13 amino acids. The V end was cut by 3 bases, the J end by 2 bases, with 8 bases between. Here the CDR3 reads CASSFQGPYEQYF. As DNA, the CDR3 is TGTGCCAGCAGTTTTCAGGGCCCCTACGAGCAGTACTTC.

The chain couples TRBV5-1 to TRBJ2-6; the D is unclear. CDR3 length: 15 amino acids. Trimming removed 5 bases at V and 2 bases at J, with 11 bases between. Germline V gene sequence: CDR1 SGHRS, CDR2 YFSETQ. The CDR3 spells CASSQVNTGANVLTF. The DNA for the CDR3 is TGCGCCAGCAGTCAAGTTAACACTGGGGCCAACGTCCTGACTTTC.

The V call is TRBV9, the J call TRBJ1-2; D gene uncertain. Trimming shortened V by 0 bases and J by 6 bases, and 15 bases separated the two germline ends. Germline V gene data show CDR1 as SGDLS and CDR2 as YYNGEE. The CDR3 is made up of 15 amino acids. The CDR3 loop reads CASSVVAGGADGYTF. The CDR3 DNA is TGTGCCAGCAGCGTAGTGGCGGGAGGAGCGGATGGCTACACCTTC.

CDR3 in DNA: TGTGCCACCAGTGTAGCGGGAGCCTACAATGAGCAGTTCTTC. This codes for CATSVAGAYNEQFF. The chain links TRBV24-1 to TRBJ2-1; TRBD2 aligns across 9 bases. The CDR3 has 14 amino acids. After removal of 5 bases from V and 2 bases from J, the junction contained 0 bases not matched to a gene. Germline CDR1 and CDR2: KGHDR and SFDVKD.

The V gene is TRBV5-6, the J gene TRBJ2-1, with 8 bases matching TRBD2. The CDR3 covers 15 residues. The germline CDR1 and CDR2 sequences are SGHDT and YYEEEE. With V trimmed by 4 bases and J by 6 bases, 9 bases remained unmatched. The CDR3 DNA reads as TGTGCCAGCAGCGGACCGGGACTAGTGGGCAATGAGCAGTTCTTC. Its protein product is CASSGPGLVGNEQFF.

The J gene is TRBJ2-1, the V gene TRBV11-3, with D possibly TRBD2 on 6 matching bases. The V and J ends lost 0 bases and 9 bases respectively, with 15 bases between them. This CDR3 comprises 15 residues. The germline gives CDR1 SGHNT, CDR2 YENEEA. Written as DNA, the CDR3 is TGTGCCAGCAGCTTAGATCAGAGGAGGGGAGGTGAGCAGTTCTTC. Its translation is CASSLDQRRGGEQFF.

This chain links TRBV28 with TRBJ1-5; 7 bases fit TRBD1. Per the germline V gene, CDR1 is MDHEN and CDR2 is SYDVKM. The CDR3 has 17 amino acids. J gave up 6 bases and V 1 base, and 12 bases lay outside the gene matches. CDR3 amino acids: CASSLSNRGHTAQPQHF. The CDR3 nucleotides read TGTGCCAGCAGTTTATCGAACAGGGGTCATACCGCTCAGCCCCAGCATTTT.

The chain joins TRBV18 to TRBJ2-7, with D possibly matching TRBD2 (5 bases). V was trimmed by 5 bases and J by 7 bases, leaving 12 bases between them. This CDR3 comprises 12 residues. Germline V lookup: CDR1 KGHSH, CDR2 LQKENI. The CDR3 nucleotides read TGTGCCAGCTCAGGCGCCCCGGGGGAGCAGTACGTC. Residues: CASSGAPGEQYV.

This chain joins TRBV9 and TRBJ1-6; possibly TRBD1 for D (6 bases). Germline CDR1 reads SGDLS; CDR2 reads YYNGEE. CDR3 length: 16 residues. V lost 0 bases and J 0 bases, leaving 7 bases between the germline ends. The CDR3 sequence is CASSVDRDSYNSPLHF. The CDR3, as DNA: TGTGCCAGCAGCGTAGACAGGGACTCCTATAATTCACCCCTCCACTTT. Full variable domain (remainder filled in from reference TRBV9 and TRBJ1-6): DSGVTQTPKHLITATGQRVTLRCSPRSGDLSVYWYQQSLDQGLQFLIQYYNGEERAKGNILERFSAQQFPDLHSELNLSSLELGDSALYFCASSVDRDSYNSPLHFGNGTRLTVT.

V is TRBV5-4 and J is TRBJ2-5; D uncertain. V lost 0 bases and J 5 bases, leaving 20 bases between the germline ends. The CDR3 runs to 17 residues. In germline, CDR1 is SGHNT, CDR2 YYREEE (reference sequence). The CDR3 loop reads CASSLVSYYLDEETQYF. CDR3 coding DNA: TGTGCCAGCAGCTTGGTGTCCTACTATCTCGATGAGGAGACCCAGTACTTC.

Sample share makes this clone medium-sized (0.01 to 0.1%). This rearrangement joins TRBV28 to TRBJ2-7; the match to TRBD1 covers 8 bases. Unmatched junction bases numbered 14, after V lost 6 bases and J lost 7 bases. CDR1 is MDHEN, CDR2 SYDVKM, per germline. The length of the CDR3 is 15 residues. The DNA of the CDR3 is TGTGCCAGCAGAGGGGGCGGGCAGGGGGCTAGGGAGCAGTACTTC. Translated: CASRGGGQGAREQYF.

The chain carries TRBV5-4 and TRBJ1-2, with D perhaps matching TRBD1 (6 bases). The CDR3 runs 14 residues. Germline CDR1 SGHNT, CDR2 YYREEE (reference sequence). The V and J ends lost 6 bases and 2 bases respectively, with 14 bases between them. For the CDR3, the DNA is TGTGCCAGCACCCCCGGACAGACCAACTATGGCTACACCTTC. It translates to CASTPGQTNYGYTF.

This clone was observed a handful of times. This chain's CDR3 is CASSLYRSGGYNEQFF. As DNA, the CDR3 is TGTGCCAGCAGTTTATATCGTAGCGGGGGCTACAATGAGCAGTTCTTC. The V and J genes are TRBV28 and TRBJ2-1; TRBD2 matches at 9 bases. The CDR3 is 16 residues long. With V trimmed by 1 base and J by 3 bases, 4 bases remained unmatched. Germline CDR1 MDHEN, CDR2 SYDVKM. The full variable domain, rest sourced from reference TRBV28 and TRBJ2-1, is DVKVTQSSRYLVKRTGEKVFLECVQDMDHENMFWYRQDPGLGLRLIYFSYDVKMKEKGDIPEGYSVSREKKERFSLILESASTNQTSMYLCASSLYRSGGYNEQFFGPGTRLTVL.

The chain uses TRBV5-1 and TRBJ2-3; D perhaps matches TRBD1 (5 bases). This CDR3 has 15 residues. The V and J ends lost 5 bases and 0 bases respectively, with 13 bases between them. Germline loops: CDR1 SGHRS, CDR2 YFSETQ. CDR3 in DNA: TGCGCCAGCAGGGTAACAGGTGCTAGCACAGATACGCAGTATTTT. This sequence encodes CASRVTGASTDTQYF.

This chain uses TRBV24-1 with TRBJ1-4; D is possibly TRBD1 (5 bases). CDR1 and CDR2 (germline): KGHDR, SFDVKD. CDR3 length: 16 amino acids. The V end was cut by 3 bases, the J end by 8 bases, with 18 bases between. The CDR3 DNA is TGTGCCACCAGTGATCCCTCCGGGGGACTGGGCGAAAAACTGTTTTTT. This sequence encodes CATSDPSGGLGEKLFF.

This clone was counted at least ten times. V is TRBV7-2 and J is TRBJ2-1; 10 bases line up with TRBD1. With V trimmed by 4 bases and J by 0 bases, 3 bases remained unmatched. Germline-derived CDR1 and CDR2 are SGHTA and FQGNSA. The CDR3 loop spans 16 amino acids. The CDR3 spells CASSWGTGASYNEQFF. The CDR3 region has the DNA TGTGCCAGCAGCTGGGGGACAGGGGCCTCCTACAATGAGCAGTTCTTC. The full variable domain, with the rest looked up from reference TRBV7-2 and TRBJ2-1, is GAGVSQSPSNKVTEKGKDVELRCDPISGHTALYWYRQSLGQGLEFLIYFQGNSAPDKSGLPSDRFSAERTGGSVSTLTIQRTQQEDSAVYLCASSWGTGASYNEQFFGPGTRLTVL.

This clone was seen just once. This chain joins TRBV5-1 and TRBJ1-5; D may be TRBD1 (6 bases). Between the trimmed V and J ends, which lost 0 bases and 7 bases, there was a span of 11 bases. The CDR3 is made up of 14 amino acids. Germline V gene lookup returns CDR1 SGHRS and CDR2 YFSETQ. The CDR3 region is CASSLDGGGQPQHF. In nucleotides, the CDR3 is TGCGCCAGCAGCTTGGATGGGGGGGGCCAGCCCCAGCATTTT. The complete variable domain, with remaining parts taken from reference TRBV5-1 and TRBJ1-5, reads KAGVTQTPRYLIKTRGQQVTLSCSPISGHRSVSWYQQTPGQGLQFLFEYFSETQRNKGNFPGRFSGRQFSNSRSEMNVSTLELGDSALYLCASSLDGGGQPQHFGDGTRLSIL.

The V and J genes are TRBV28 and TRBJ2-1, with D possibly TRBD1 on 5 matching bases. Trimming stripped 6 bases from V and 6 bases from J, with 9 bases between. Germline V gives CDR1 MDHEN, CDR2 SYDVKM. The CDR3 contains 12 residues. The CDR3 region is CASSLQVNEQFF. The DNA for the CDR3 is TGTGCCAGCAGCCTACAGGTCAATGAGCAGTTCTTC.